Presented here are 4 T cell receptor beta chains from one specimen sequenced in a study of graft-versus-host responses after intestinal transplantation. The method was immunoSEQ multiplex PCR; TCRdb's version includes in-frame clones alone and lacks a portion of them. The table has about 47,000 clones, roughly 95% seen once. Their specific antigens are unknown. Sequencing used unstimulated CD8+ T cells sorted from spleen or lymph node cells, obtained before transplant. These receptor sequences come from a human donor who was the organ donor for an intestinal transplant.

V gene TRBV6-6 combines with J gene TRBJ1-6, with TRBD1 matching over 9 bases. This CDR3 has 15 amino acids. The V gene's germline CDR1 is MNHNY and CDR2 SVGAGI (reference sequence). V shed 4 bases and J 14 bases; nucleotides not matched to a gene: 12. CDR3 sequence (DNA): TGTGCCAGCAGTTCGTATAAGGGACAGGGCCTTTCCCTCCACTTT. It translates to CASSSYKGQGLSLHF.

The J gene is TRBJ2-1, the V gene TRBV5-4; D unresolved. V lost 0 bases and J lost 4, with 14 bases in between. Germline CDR1 and CDR2: SGHNT and YYREEE (reference sequence). The CDR3 has 16 amino acids. CDR3 in DNA: TGTGCCAGCAGCTTGGTAGGGTCCCCCTTATACAATGAGCAGTTCTTC. It specifies CASSLVGSPLYNEQFF. The variable domain in full, with the rest retrieved from reference TRBV5-4 and TRBJ2-1, is ETGVTQSPTHLIKTRGQQVTLRCSSQSGHNTVSWYQQALGQGPQFIFQYYREEENGRGNFPPRFSGLQFPNYSSELNVNALELDDSALYLCASSLVGSPLYNEQFFGPGTRLTVL.

V usage is TRBV19 and J usage is TRBJ1-5; tentative D call: TRBD1 (5 bases). Deletions cut 6 bases from V and 0 bases from J, with 15 bases between. CDR1 is LNHDA, CDR2 SQIVND, per germline (reference sequence). The CDR3 has 16 residues. CDR3 in DNA: TGTGCCAGTAGCCTGTTGGGGGGGGATAGCAATCAGCCCCAGCATTTT. Translated, it gives CASSLLGGDSNQPQHF.

The rearrangement links TRBV4-3 to TRBJ1-2; 10 bases are shared with TRBD1. The CDR3 loop spans 16 amino acids. Losses at the gene ends were 5 bases for V and 6 bases for J; bases not matched to a gene: 12. Germline V CDR1 and CDR2: LGHNA, YSLEER. The CDR3 bases are TGCGCCAGCAGCGCATTAATCGTCGGGACAGGGGATGGCTACACCTTC. Encoded protein: CASSALIVGTGDGYTF.